The rows below give T cell receptor beta chains drawn from one sample of a study of blood T cell repertoires in COVID-19. The assay was immunoSEQ multiplex PCR, and TCRdb's table has in-frame clones only and misses some. Altogether around 250,000 clones are present, 85% to 90% being singletons, with the ten largest covering approximately 1.7%. The source material was PBMCs or T cells enriched from blood (not recorded which). All receptors come from a woman in her 50s who had recovered from COVID-19. Each CDR3 is given with its conserved first and last residue. Each record gives: D gene, V gene, J gene, clone size, CDR3 protein, CDR3 DNA. The D gene is left open where the match is weak. Size values are once, few and many counts, or a class for expanded clones, and some rows have none.

>TRBD1|TRBV7-9|TRBJ1-4|NA
CASSLTGWEKLFF
TGTGCCAGCAGCCTGACAGGGTGGGAAAAACTGTTTTTT
>TRBD1|TRBV4-1|TRBJ1-4|few
CASSLERDRATTNEKLFF
TGCGCCAGCAGCCTCGAGAGGGACAGAGCCACAACTAATGAAAAACTGTTTTTT
>NA|TRBV27|TRBJ2-7|NA
CASSPHSAQDYEQYF
TGTGCCAGCAGTCCCCACTCCGCTCAGGACTACGAGCAGTACTTC
>NA|TRBV20-1|TRBJ1-1|NA
CSANDGTEAFF
TGCAGTGCTAATGACGGGACAGAAGCTTTCTTT
>TRBD2|TRBV5-1|TRBJ2-5|NA
CASSLGGTSGQETQYF
TGCGCCAGCAGCTTGGGTGGGACTAGCGGACAAGAGACCCAGTACTTC
>NA|TRBV28|TRBJ1-5|NA
CASSLGHRAQPQHF
TGTGCCAGCAGTTTAGGTCACAGGGCCCAGCCCCAGCATTTT
>NA|TRBV18|TRBJ1-4|NA
CASSQKNREPTNEKLFF
TGTGCCAGCTCCCAAAAGAACCGGGAACCAACTAATGAAAAACTGTTTTTT
>TRBD1|TRBV19|TRBJ1-6|NA
CASRRGTDRISYNSPLHF
TGTGCCAGTAGGCGTGGGACAGACCGTATCTCCTATAATTCACCCCTCCACTTT
>NA|TRBV5-4|TRBJ2-3|NA
CASSLTGSTDTQYF
TGTGCCAGCAGCTTGACAGGATCCACAGATACGCAGTATTTT
>NA|TRBV5-5|TRBJ2-2|NA
CASSLLLRITGELFF
TGTGCCAGCAGCTTGCTCCTGCGGATCACCGGGGAGCTGTTTTTT
>TRBD2|TRBV5-1|TRBJ2-1|NA
CASSLARDYRTAEQFF
TGCGCCAGCAGCTTGGCCAGGGACTACCGTACCGCAGAGCAGTTCTTC
>NA|TRBV5-1|TRBJ2-3|NA
CASSLARGTTDTQYF
TGCGCCAGCAGCTTGGCCCGCGGGACCACAGATACGCAGTATTTT
>TRBD2|TRBV5-1|TRBJ2-2|NA
CASSYRTSGKDGELFF
TGCGCCAGCAGCTACCGGACTAGCGGGAAAGACGGGGAGCTGTTTTTT
>NA|TRBV2|TRBJ2-6|NA
CASSAATSPGANVLTF
TGTGCCAGCAGTGCGGCAACTAGTCCCGGGGCCAACGTCCTGACTTTC
>TRBD1|TRBV5-5|TRBJ1-1|NA
CASSLWGQGHTEAFF
TGTGCCAGCAGCTTGTGGGGACAGGGTCACACTGAAGCTTTCTTT
>TRBD2|TRBV15|TRBJ2-7|NA
CATSRARLAGGVEQYF
TGTGCCACCAGCAGAGCCCGACTAGCGGGAGGGGTCGAGCAGTACTTC
>NA|TRBV30|TRBJ1-4|NA
CAWSAPPGTPKLFF
TGTGCCTGGAGTGCTCCCCCAGGGACACCTAAACTGTTTTTT
>TRBD2|TRBV5-4|TRBJ2-7|NA
CASRPGTSGSYEQYF
TGTGCCAGCAGACCCGGGACTAGCGGGTCCTACGAGCAGTACTTC
>TRBD2|TRBV18|TRBJ2-3|NA
CASSPASGRSDTQYF
TGTGCCAGCTCACCAGCTAGCGGGAGATCAGATACGCAGTATTTT
>NA|TRBV10-2|TRBJ1-5|once
CASSESASNQPQHF
TGCGCCAGCAGTGAGTCAGCAAGCAATCAGCCCCAGCATTTT
>NA|TRBV2|TRBJ1-6|NA
CASSRTQDNSPLHF
TGTGCCAGCAGTCGAACACAGGATAATTCACCCCTCCACTTT
>TRBD2|TRBV2|TRBJ2-7|once
CASNGPTSGSSYEQYF
TGTGCCAGCAACGGCCCAACTAGCGGGAGCAGCTACGAGCAGTACTTC
>TRBD2|TRBV9|TRBJ2-1|NA
CASSVDPLAGANNEQFF
TGTGCCAGCAGCGTAGACCCACTAGCGGGAGCTAACAATGAGCAGTTCTTC
>TRBD2|TRBV30|TRBJ2-4|NA
CAWRGLAGGLDIQYF
TGTGCCTGGAGAGGACTAGCGGGAGGGCTTGACATTCAGTACTTC
>TRBD2|TRBV19|TRBJ2-3|NA
CASSLLAGGSTDTQYF
TGTGCCAGTAGTTTACTAGCGGGAGGTAGCACAGATACGCAGTATTTT
>TRBD2|TRBV4-2|TRBJ2-5|NA
CASSQASGTSGRTQYF
TGTGCCAGCAGCCAAGCGTCCGGGACTAGCGGGAGGACCCAGTACTTC
>NA|TRBV18|TRBJ2-3|once
CASSRGQYTDTQYF
TGTGCCAGCTCACGAGGACAGTACACAGATACGCAGTATTTT
>NA|TRBV5-6|TRBJ1-3|once
CASSLDRGNTIYF
TGTGCCAGCAGCTTGGACAGGGGAAACACCATATATTTT
>NA|TRBV7-8|TRBJ1-2|once
CASSPVTGGYTF
TGTGCCAGCAGCCCCGTAACAGGGGGCTACACCTTC
>TRBD1|TRBV6-5|TRBJ1-2|once
CASSPRDRNYGYTF
TGTGCCAGCAGTCCCCGGGACAGGAACTATGGCTACACCTTC
>TRBD1|TRBV3-1/TRBV3-2|TRBJ1-2|NA
CASSPPDRGGYTF
TGTGCCAGCAGCCCACCAGACAGGGGCGGCTACACCTTC
>TRBD2|TRBV4-1|TRBJ2-7|once
CASSPSGSYEQYF
TGCGCCAGCAGCCCTAGCGGGAGTTACGAGCAGTACTTC
>TRBD1|TRBV18|TRBJ2-2|NA
CASSPWSLDRVMTGELFF
TGTGCCAGCTCACCATGGTCCCTGGACAGGGTTATGACCGGGGAGCTGTTTTTT
>TRBD2|TRBV6-5|TRBJ2-1|NA
CASSSPAEREEQFF
TGTGCCAGCAGTTCCCCGGCTGAGCGGGAGGAGCAGTTCTTC
>TRBD2|TRBV11-2|TRBJ2-4|NA
CASSLGAGGPRTKNIQYF
TGTGCCAGCAGCTTAGGAGCGGGAGGGCCCAGGACCAAAAACATTCAGTACTTC
>NA|TRBV5-1|TRBJ1-1|NA
CASSPGAGNTEAFF
TGCGCCAGCAGCCCTGGGGCTGGAAACACTGAAGCTTTCTTT
>TRBD1|TRBV19|TRBJ2-2|NA
CASSSGTGNTGELFF
TGTGCCAGTAGTTCCGGGACAGGGAACACCGGGGAGCTGTTTTTT
>TRBD2|TRBV5-1|TRBJ2-1|few
CASSLALAGGHYEQFF
TGCGCCAGCAGCTTGGCGTTAGCGGGAGGGCACTATGAGCAGTTCTTC
>NA|TRBV7-9|TRBJ1-4|NA
CASSSPLEKLFF
TGTGCCAGCAGCTCCCCCTTGGAAAAACTGTTTTTT
>NA|TRBV19|TRBJ2-7|NA
CATSSGLYEQYF
TGTGCCACCTCCTCAGGGCTCTACGAGCAGTACTTC
>TRBD2|TRBV5-5|TRBJ2-1|NA
CASSFSGRASYNEQFF
TGTGCCAGCAGCTTCAGCGGGAGGGCCTCCTACAATGAGCAGTTCTTC
>TRBD2|TRBV19|TRBJ2-1|NA
CASSTRGLANEQFF
TGTGCCAGTAGTACCCGGGGACTAGCGAATGAGCAGTTCTTC
>NA|TRBV4-3|TRBJ1-4|NA
CASSPGHYEKLFF
TGCGCCAGCAGCCCCGGACATTATGAAAAACTGTTTTTT
>TRBD1|TRBV2|TRBJ1-6|NA
CASKGTGGVFSPLHF
TGTGCCAGCAAAGGGACAGGGGGCGTTTTTTCACCCCTCCACTTT
>NA|TRBV11-2|TRBJ2-7|once
CASSLRGEQYF
TGTGCCAGCAGCTTACGCGGCGAGCAGTACTTC
>TRBD1|TRBV6-5|TRBJ2-7|NA
CASTDTGTGVHEQYF
TGTGCCAGCACCGACACGGGGACAGGGGTCCACGAGCAGTACTTC
>NA|TRBV28|TRBJ2-6|NA
CASSYQTGSGANVLTF
TGTGCCAGCAGTTATCAAACAGGTTCCGGGGCCAACGTCCTGACTTTC
>TRBD2|TRBV4-1|TRBJ2-7|NA
CASSKTSGSYEQYF
TGCGCCAGCAGCAAAACTAGCGGGAGTTACGAGCAGTACTTC
>TRBD1|TRBV7-2|TRBJ2-7|NA
CASSLWDREGYEQYF
TGTGCCAGCAGCCTCTGGGACAGGGAAGGCTACGAGCAGTACTTC